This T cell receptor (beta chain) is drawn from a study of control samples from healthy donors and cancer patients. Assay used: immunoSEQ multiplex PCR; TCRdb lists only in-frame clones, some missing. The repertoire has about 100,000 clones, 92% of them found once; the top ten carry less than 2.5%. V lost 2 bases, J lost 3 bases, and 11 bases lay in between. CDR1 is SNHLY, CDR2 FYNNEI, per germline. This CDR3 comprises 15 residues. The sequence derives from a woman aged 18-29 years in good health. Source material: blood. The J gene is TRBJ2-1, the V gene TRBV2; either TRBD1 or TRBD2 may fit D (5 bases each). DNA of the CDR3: TGTGCCAGCAGTGAAAGTCGGGGCTTCTACAATGAGCAGTTCTTC. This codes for CASSESRGFYNEQFF.